Following are 10 T cell receptor beta chains from one sample sequenced in a study of blood T cells in healthy people across ages. It was with a sample-barcoded 5' primer and a J-beta primer mix that a second PCR of roughly 7 to 12 cycles was run. Using its own MiXCR run on the 5' RACE reads, TCRdb lists one record per CDR3 protein. The table has hundreds of thousands of distinct CDR3 sequences, about 45% seen once. The sample was blood. The receptors here all came from a man at least 80 years old in good health.

V is TRBV7-2 and J is TRBJ2-3; 7 bases are shared with TRBD2. The CDR3 has 15 amino acids. Germline values: CDR1 SGHTA, CDR2 FQGNSA. V trimming: 2 bases; J trimming: 8 bases; junction bases outside the gene matches: 10. The CDR3 reads CASSLSSGKDGTQYF. The CDR3 nucleotides are TGTGCCAGCAGCTTATCTAGCGGAAAGGATGGTACGCAGTATTTT.

This clonotype has a count of ten or more. V and J are TRBV10-3 and TRBJ1-4; TRBD1 matches at 10 bases. Losses at the gene ends were 11 bases for V and 3 bases for J; bases not matched to a gene: 9. The V gene's germline CDR1 is ENHRY and CDR2 SYGVKD. The CDR3 loop spans 15 amino acids. Here the CDR3 reads CAAGDRGFSNEKLFF. CDR3 DNA sequence: TGTGCCGCCGGGGACAGGGGTTTCTCTAATGAAAAACTGTTTTTT.

V usage is TRBV11-3 and J usage is TRBJ2-7, with 9 bases lining up with TRBD1. Gene TRBJ2-5 matches the end of the DNA better, so the J call may be wrong. This CDR3 region has 15 residues. Germline CDR1 is SGHNT and CDR2 is YENEEA. CDR3 protein: CASSRTDRGGETQYF. CDR3 DNA sequence: TGTGCCAGCAGCAGAACCGACAGGGGGGGGGAGACCCAGTACTTC.

This clonotype was seen only a few times. A much larger clone is a single base away; this may be a read error. The V and J genes are TRBV6-5 and TRBJ2-7; 8 bases map to TRBD2. Per germline, CDR1 MNHEY and CDR2 SVGAGI. There are 14 residues in the CDR3. The trim removed 5 bases at V and 3 bases at J, leaving 6 bases unmatched. CDR3 in amino acids: CASSDRRGGYEQYF. The CDR3 nucleotides read TGTGCCAGCAGTGACCGACGGGGGGGCTACGAGCAGTACTTC.

As regards this clonotype: The germline gene is not matched at one end of the junction; a read error may be the cause. This chain connects TRBV7-2 to TRBJ2-1, with D possibly being TRBD2 (9 bases). Germline V gene sequence: CDR1 SGHTA, CDR2 FQGNSA. The CDR3 is 16 amino acids. The CDR3, as DNA: TGTGCCAGCAGCTCAGGGGGCGGGAGGGCCTACAATGAGCGGTTCTTC. The encoded protein is CASSSGGGRAYNERFF.

This clonotype was found once. The J gene is TRBJ2-1, the V gene TRBV29-1; possible D gene TRBD1, 6 bases. Deletions cut 3 bases from V and 6 bases from J, with 15 bases between. Looked up from germline, CDR1 is SQVTM and CDR2 is ANQGSEA. This CDR3 is built from 14 residues. The CDR3: CSVDLGALANEQFF. Written as DNA, the CDR3 is TGCAGCGTTGACCTGGGGGCCTTGGCCAATGAGCAGTTCTTC.

V usage is TRBV5-1 and J usage is TRBJ1-1; D is uncertain. Trimming pared 4 bases from V and 0 bases from J, leaving 10 bases between. Germline V gives CDR1 SGHRS, CDR2 YFSETQ. This CDR3 has 14 residues. In DNA form, the CDR3 reads TGCGCCAGCAGCGTGGATGCCATGAACACTGAAGCTTTCTTT. It translates to CASSVDAMNTEAFF.

The chain links TRBV20-1 to TRBJ2-1; tentative D call: TRBD1 (6 bases). Germline V gene sequence: CDR1 DFQATT, CDR2 SNEGSKA (reference sequence). V was clipped by 1 base and J by 4 bases, with 8 bases between them. The CDR3 has 13 residues. In DNA form, the CDR3 reads TGCAGTGCTAGAGGGACAGCGTACAATGAGCAGTTCTTC. Its protein is CSARGTAYNEQFF.

The genes are TRBV4-2 and TRBJ2-3; the match to TRBD2 covers 8 bases. The germline gives CDR1 LGHNA, CDR2 YNFKEQ. The V and J ends lost 0 bases and 1 base, in that order; junction bases with no gene match: 3. This CDR3 region has 16 residues. CDR3 region: CASSQDRAGGTDTQYF. The CDR3 DNA sequence: TGTGCCAGCAGCCAAGATCGAGCGGGGGGCACAGATACGCAGTATTTT.

In the case of this clonotype: The junction shows a germline mismatch at one end, possibly a read error. The chain carries TRBV7-2 and TRBJ1-2; TRBD1 might be the D (6 bases). This CDR3 comprises 12 residues. The germline V gene encodes CDR1 SGHTA and CDR2 FQGNSA. CDR3 nucleotide sequence: TGTGCCAGCAGCTTAGATCTGGGGGGCTACATCTTC. This encodes CASSLDLGGYIF.